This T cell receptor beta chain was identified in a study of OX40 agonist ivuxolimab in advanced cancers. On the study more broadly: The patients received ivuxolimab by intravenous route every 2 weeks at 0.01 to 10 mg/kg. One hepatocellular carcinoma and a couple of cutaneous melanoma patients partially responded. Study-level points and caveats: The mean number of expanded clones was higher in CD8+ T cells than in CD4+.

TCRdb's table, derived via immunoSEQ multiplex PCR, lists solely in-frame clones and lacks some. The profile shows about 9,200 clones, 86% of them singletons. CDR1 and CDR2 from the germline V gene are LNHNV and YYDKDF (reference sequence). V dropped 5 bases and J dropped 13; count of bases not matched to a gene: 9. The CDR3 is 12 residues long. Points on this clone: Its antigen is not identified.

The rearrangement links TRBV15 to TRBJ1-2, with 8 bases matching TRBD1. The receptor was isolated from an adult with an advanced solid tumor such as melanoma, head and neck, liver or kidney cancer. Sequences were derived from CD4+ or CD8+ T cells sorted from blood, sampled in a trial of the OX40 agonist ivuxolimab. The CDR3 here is CATSGGTGPSTF. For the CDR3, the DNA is TGTGCCACCAGCGGCGGGACAGGCCCAAGCACCTTC.